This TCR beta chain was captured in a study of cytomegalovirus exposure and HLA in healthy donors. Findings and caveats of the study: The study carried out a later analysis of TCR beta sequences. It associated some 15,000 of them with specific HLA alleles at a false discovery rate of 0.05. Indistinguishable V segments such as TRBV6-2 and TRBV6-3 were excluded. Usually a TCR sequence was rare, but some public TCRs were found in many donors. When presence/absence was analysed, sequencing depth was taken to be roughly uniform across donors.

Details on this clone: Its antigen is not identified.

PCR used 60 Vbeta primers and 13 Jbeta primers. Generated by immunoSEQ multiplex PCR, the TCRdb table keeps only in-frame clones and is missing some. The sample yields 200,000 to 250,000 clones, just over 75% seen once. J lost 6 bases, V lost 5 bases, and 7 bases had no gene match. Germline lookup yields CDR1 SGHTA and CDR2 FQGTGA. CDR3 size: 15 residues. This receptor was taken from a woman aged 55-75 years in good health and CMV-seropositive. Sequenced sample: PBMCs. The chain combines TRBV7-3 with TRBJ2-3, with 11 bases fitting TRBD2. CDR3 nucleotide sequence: TGTGCCAGCAGCAAGACTAGCGGGGACTGGGATACGCAGTATTTT. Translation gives CASSKTSGDWDTQYF.